Each of the 12 T cell receptor beta chains below was sequenced from the same sample in a study of blood T cell repertoires in COVID-19. The table came from immunoSEQ multiplex PCR; TCRdb's copy has only in-frame clones and leaves some out. The data contain approximately 210,000 clones, about nine tenths of them singletons. Material for sequencing was peripheral blood. The receptors originated from a man in his thirties or forties who had recovered from COVID-19.

The chain has TRBV7-9 and TRBJ1-3, with D perhaps matching TRBD1 (6 bases). The V and J ends lost 7 bases and 0 bases respectively, with 19 bases between them. The CDR3 is made up of 17 amino acids. The germline CDR1 and CDR2 sequences are SEHNR and FQNEAQ (reference sequence). This CDR3 reads CASTTLRRTASGNTIYF. The DNA of the CDR3 is TGTGCCAGCACCACACTCCGAAGGACAGCCTCTGGAAACACCATATATTTT.

The chain uses TRBV5-1 and TRBJ1-3; TRBD1 matches 8 bases. In germline, CDR1 is SGHRS, CDR2 YFSETQ. With V trimmed by 4 bases and J by 3 bases, 15 bases remained unmatched. This CDR3 region has 18 residues. The CDR3 here is CASSRNPDRASGGNTIYF. The CDR3 region has the DNA TGCGCCAGCAGCCGAAATCCGGACAGGGCTTCTGGTGGAAACACCATATATTTT.

The chain couples TRBV27 to TRBJ1-2; D gene uncertain. Germline V gene data show CDR1 as MNHEY and CDR2 as SMNVEV (reference sequence). V was pared by 4 bases and J by 0 bases, with 6 bases between. The CDR3 is made up of 13 amino acids. The CDR3, as DNA: TGTGCCAGCAGTTCATTAGCTAACTATGGCTACACCTTC. It is translated as CASSSLANYGYTF.

The CDR3 region is CASSSPRGGDSSYNEQFF. The DNA of the CDR3 is TGTGCCAGCAGCTCCCCAAGGGGGGGCGATAGCTCCTACAATGAGCAGTTCTTC. The rearrangement joins TRBV11-2 to TRBJ2-1; maybe TRBD2 (7 bases). Per germline, CDR1 SGHAT and CDR2 FQNNGV. Trimming pared 4 bases from V and 0 bases from J, leaving 19 bases between. This CDR3 contains 18 residues.

This clone was observed once. This chain connects TRBV19 to TRBJ1-2; no definite D call. Germline-derived CDR1 and CDR2 are LNHDA and SQIVND (reference sequence). CDR3 size: 12 residues. Trimming left V 3 bases short and J 8 bases short, with 10 bases between. This chain's CDR3 is CASSILEAGYTF. The CDR3 DNA sequence: TGTGCCAGTAGTATCCTCGAAGCGGGCTACACCTTC.

This clone was counted between two and nine times. The V and J genes are TRBV20-1 and TRBJ2-3; D remains unclear. Germline V gives CDR1 DFQATT, CDR2 SNEGSKA (reference sequence). CDR3 length: 10 residues. V lost 2 bases, J lost 10 bases, and 7 bases lay in between. DNA for the CDR3: TGCAGTGCTAGAAGCGAATCGCAGTATTTT. This sequence encodes CSARSESQYF.

This clone was detected once. V is TRBV11-2 and J is TRBJ2-7; TRBD2 aligns across 9 bases. CDR1 and CDR2 (germline): SGHAT, FQNNGV. This CDR3 is built from 15 residues. V lost 1 base, J lost 4 bases, and 5 bases stayed unmatched. Written as DNA, the CDR3 is TGTGCCAGCAGCTTAGTAGGGACTAGCAATTACGAGCAGTACTTC. It specifies CASSLVGTSNYEQYF.

The gene calls are TRBV6-2 or TRBV6-3 and TRBJ2-7; D is possibly TRBD2 (5 bases). The V gene lost 2 bases and the J gene lost 7 bases, with 24 bases spanning the gap. Germline CDR1 reads MNHEY; CDR2 reads SVGEGT. This CDR3 comprises 17 residues. The CDR3 is CASSYRVSSLTPSEQYF. The CDR3 region has the DNA TGTGCCAGCAGTTACCGGGTGTCTAGCCTTACCCCTAGTGAGCAGTACTTC.

The V call is TRBV4-3, the J call TRBJ1-1; D possibly corresponds to TRBD1 (5 bases). The V and J ends lost 0 bases and 1 base respectively, with 12 bases between them. The germline V gene has CDR1 LGHNA and CDR2 YSLEER. CDR3 length equals 16 residues. In DNA form, the CDR3 reads TGCGCCAGCAGCCAAGAACATGGGGCAGGGAACACTGAAGCTTTCTTT. Translating gives CASSQEHGAGNTEAFF.

This chain uses TRBV2 with TRBJ1-4, with a tentative D call TRBD1 (6 bases). The CDR3 covers 16 residues. Deletions cut 2 bases from V and 5 bases from J, with 15 bases between. Germline-derived CDR1 and CDR2 are SNHLY and FYNNEI. CDR3 loop: CASSERGRDSNEKLFF. Here the CDR3 DNA reads TGTGCCAGCAGTGAAAGGGGGAGGGATTCCAATGAAAAACTGTTTTTT.

In its sample, this clone was seen a few times. This CDR3 is CASSGGYGYTF. The DNA of the CDR3 is TGTGCCAGCAGCGGCGGCTATGGCTACACCTTC. The chain links TRBV5-4 to TRBJ1-2; D not resolved. The germline V and J ends were trimmed by 4 bases and 4 bases, with 5 bases remaining between them. This CDR3 comprises 11 residues. The germline V gene has CDR1 SGHNT and CDR2 YYREEE (reference sequence).

This chain joins TRBV4-1 and TRBJ1-4; 8 nucleotides agree with TRBD1. V was clipped by 4 bases and J by 17 bases; unmatched bases: 9. This CDR3 is built from 12 residues. Germline CDR1 is MGHRA and CDR2 is YSYEKL. CDR3 region: CASSRPGQALFF. The CDR3 DNA is TGCGCCAGCAGCCGACCGGGACAGGCGTTATTTTTT.